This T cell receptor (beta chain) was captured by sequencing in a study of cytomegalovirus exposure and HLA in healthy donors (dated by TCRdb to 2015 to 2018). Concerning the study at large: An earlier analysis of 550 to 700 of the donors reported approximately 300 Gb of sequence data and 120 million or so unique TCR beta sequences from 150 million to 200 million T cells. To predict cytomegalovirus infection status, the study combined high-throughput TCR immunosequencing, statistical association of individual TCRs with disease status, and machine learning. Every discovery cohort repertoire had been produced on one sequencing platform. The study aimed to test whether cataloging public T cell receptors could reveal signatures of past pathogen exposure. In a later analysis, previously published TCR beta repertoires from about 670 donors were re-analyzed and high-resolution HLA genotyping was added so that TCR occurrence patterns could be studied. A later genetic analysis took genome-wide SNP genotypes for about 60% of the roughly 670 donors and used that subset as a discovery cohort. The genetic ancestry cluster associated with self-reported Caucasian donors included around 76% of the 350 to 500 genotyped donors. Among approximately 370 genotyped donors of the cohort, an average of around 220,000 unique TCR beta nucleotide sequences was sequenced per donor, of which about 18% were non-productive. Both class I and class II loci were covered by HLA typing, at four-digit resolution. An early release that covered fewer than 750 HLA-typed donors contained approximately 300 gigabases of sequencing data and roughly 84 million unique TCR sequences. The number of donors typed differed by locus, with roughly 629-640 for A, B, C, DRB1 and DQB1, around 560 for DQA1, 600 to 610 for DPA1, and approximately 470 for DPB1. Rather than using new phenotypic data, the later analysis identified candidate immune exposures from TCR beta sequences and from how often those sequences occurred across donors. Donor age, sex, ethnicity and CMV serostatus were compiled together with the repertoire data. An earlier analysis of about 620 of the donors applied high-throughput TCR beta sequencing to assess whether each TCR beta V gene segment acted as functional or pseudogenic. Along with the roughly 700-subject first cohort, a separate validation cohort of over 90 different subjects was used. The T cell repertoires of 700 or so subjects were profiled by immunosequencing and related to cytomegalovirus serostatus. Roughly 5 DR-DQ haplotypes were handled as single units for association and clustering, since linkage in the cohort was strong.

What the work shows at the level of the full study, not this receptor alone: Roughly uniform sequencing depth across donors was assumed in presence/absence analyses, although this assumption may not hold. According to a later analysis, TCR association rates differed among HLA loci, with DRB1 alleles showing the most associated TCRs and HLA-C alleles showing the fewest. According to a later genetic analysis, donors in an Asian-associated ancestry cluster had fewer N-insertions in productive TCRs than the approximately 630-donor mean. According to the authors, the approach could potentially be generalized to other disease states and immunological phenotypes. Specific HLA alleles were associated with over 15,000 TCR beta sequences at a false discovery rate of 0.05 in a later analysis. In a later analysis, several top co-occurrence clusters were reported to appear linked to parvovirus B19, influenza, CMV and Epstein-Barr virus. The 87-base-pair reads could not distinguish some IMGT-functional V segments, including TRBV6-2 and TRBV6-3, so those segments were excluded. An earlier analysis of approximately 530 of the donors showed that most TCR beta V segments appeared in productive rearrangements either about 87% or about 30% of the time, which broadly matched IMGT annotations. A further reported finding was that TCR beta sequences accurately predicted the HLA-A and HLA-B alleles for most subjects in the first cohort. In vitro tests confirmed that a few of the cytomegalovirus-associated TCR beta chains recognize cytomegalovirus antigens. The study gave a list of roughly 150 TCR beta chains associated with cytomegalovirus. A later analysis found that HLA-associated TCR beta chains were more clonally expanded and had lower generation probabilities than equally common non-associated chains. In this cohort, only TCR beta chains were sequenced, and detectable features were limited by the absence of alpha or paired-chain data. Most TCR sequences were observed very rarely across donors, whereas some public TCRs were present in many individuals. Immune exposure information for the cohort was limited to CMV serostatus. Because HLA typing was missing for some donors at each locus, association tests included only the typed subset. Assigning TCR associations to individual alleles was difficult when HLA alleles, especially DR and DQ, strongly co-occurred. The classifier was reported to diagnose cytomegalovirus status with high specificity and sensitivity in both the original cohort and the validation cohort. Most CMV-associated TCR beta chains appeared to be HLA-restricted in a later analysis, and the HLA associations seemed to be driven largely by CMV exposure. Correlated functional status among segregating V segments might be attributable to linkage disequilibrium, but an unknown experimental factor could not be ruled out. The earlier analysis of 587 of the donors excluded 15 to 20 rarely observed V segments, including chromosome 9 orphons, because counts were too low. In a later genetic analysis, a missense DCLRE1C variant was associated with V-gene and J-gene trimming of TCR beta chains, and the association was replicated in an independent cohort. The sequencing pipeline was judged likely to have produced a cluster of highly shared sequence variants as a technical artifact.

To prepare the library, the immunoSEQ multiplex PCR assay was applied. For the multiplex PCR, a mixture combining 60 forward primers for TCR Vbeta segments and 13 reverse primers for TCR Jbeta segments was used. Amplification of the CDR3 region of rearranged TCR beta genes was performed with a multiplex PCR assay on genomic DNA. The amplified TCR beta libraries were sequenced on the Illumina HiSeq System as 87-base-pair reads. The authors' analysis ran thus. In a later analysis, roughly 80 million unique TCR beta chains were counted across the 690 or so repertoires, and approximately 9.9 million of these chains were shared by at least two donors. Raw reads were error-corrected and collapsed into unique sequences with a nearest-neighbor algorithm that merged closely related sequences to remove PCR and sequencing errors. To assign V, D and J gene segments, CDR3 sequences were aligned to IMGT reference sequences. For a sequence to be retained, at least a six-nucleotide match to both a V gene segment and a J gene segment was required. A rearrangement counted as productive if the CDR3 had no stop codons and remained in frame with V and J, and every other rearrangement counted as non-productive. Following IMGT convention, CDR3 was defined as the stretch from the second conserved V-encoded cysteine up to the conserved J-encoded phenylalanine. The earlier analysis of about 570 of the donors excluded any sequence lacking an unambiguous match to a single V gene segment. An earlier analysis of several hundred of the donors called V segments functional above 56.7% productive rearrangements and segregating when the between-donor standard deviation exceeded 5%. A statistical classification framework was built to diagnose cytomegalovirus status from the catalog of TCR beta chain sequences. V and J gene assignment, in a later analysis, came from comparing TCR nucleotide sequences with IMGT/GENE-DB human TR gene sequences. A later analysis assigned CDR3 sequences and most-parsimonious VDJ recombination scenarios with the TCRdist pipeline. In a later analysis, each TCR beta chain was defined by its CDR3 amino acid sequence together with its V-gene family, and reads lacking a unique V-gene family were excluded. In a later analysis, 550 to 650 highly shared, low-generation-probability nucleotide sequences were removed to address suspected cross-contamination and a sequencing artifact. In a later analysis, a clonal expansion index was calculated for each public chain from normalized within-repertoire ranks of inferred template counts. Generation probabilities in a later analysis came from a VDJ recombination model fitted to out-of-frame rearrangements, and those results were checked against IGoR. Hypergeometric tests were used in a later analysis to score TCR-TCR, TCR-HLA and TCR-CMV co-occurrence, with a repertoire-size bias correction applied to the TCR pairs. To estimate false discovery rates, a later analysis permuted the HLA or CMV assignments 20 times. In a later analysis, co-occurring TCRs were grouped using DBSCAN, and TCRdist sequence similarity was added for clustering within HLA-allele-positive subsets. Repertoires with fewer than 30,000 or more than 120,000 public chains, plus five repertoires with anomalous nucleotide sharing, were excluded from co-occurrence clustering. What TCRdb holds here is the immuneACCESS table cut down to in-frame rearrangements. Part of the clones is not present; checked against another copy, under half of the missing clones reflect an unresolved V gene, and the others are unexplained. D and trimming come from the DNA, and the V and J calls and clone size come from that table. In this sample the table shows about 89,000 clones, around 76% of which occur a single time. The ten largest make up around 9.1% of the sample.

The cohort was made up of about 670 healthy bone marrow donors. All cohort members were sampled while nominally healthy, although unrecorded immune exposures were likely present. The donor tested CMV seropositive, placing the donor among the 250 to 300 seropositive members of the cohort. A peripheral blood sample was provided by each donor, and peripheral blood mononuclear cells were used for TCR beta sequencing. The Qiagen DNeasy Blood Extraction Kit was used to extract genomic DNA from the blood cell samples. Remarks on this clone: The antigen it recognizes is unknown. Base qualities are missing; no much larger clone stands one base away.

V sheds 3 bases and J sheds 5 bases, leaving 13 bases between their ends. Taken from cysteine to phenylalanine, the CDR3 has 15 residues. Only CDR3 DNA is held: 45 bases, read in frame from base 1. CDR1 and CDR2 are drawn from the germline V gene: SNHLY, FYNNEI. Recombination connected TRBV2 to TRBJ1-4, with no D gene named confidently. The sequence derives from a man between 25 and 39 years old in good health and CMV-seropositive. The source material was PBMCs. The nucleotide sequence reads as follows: TGTGCCAGCAGTGAGGACTGGAGCCCAAATGAAAAACTGTTTTTT. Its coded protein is CASSEDWSPNEKLFF.